This TCR beta chain comes out of a study of control samples from healthy donors and cancer patients. Generated by immunoSEQ multiplex PCR, the TCRdb table keeps only in-frame clones and is missing some. The table lists roughly 140,000 clones, around 90% of them singletons. The CDR3 loop spans 16 amino acids. V was trimmed by 3 bases and J by 2 bases, leaving 16 bases between them. The germline gives CDR1 SGHRS, CDR2 YFSETQ. The TCR sequence derives from a man younger than 45 in good health. Specimen: blood. The V call is TRBV5-1, the J call TRBJ2-3; D not resolved. The CDR3 spells CASSSPGIGVTDTQYF. CDR3 in DNA: TGCGCCAGCAGCTCCCCCGGCATAGGAGTCACAGATACGCAGTATTTT.